The rows below give T cell receptor beta chains drawn from one sample of a study of human T cells and chemical hapten exposure. TCRdb reprocessed the RACE reads with MiXCR, giving one entry per CDR3 protein. The sample lists about 84,000 distinct CDR3 sequences, 8.5% to 12% occurring once. Sequenced material: whole blood, taken in connection with sensitization to the hapten diphenylcyclopropenone (DPC). The receptor set was obtained from a woman in her forties or fifties with alopecia areata. Some clones in this sample may be carry-over from other donors' samples. Both conserved end residues are part of each CDR3. Each record gives: D gene, clone size, J gene, V gene, CDR3 protein, CDR3 DNA. D genes are given only for firm matches. Not every row has a clone size; where given, it reads once, few, many or a size class.

d_gene: .
abundance: many
j_gene: TRBJ2-7
v_gene: TRBV29-1
CDR3aa: CSVETGLGEYF
CDR3nt: TGCAGCGTTGAAACCGGGCTGGGGGAGTACTTC

d_gene: .
abundance: few
j_gene: TRBJ1-4
v_gene: TRBV29-1
CDR3aa: CSVMTGINEKLFF
CDR3nt: TGCAGCGTAATGACCGGGATTAATGAAAAACTGTTTTTT

d_gene: .
abundance: .
j_gene: TRBJ2-3
v_gene: TRBV4-3
CDR3aa: CASSQDLADTQYF
CDR3nt: TGCGCCAGCAGCCAAGACTTGGCAGATACGCAGTATTTT

d_gene: TRBD2
abundance: .
j_gene: TRBJ2-1
v_gene: TRBV27
CDR3aa: CASSSPLAGGPYNEQFF
CDR3nt: TGTGCCAGCAGTTCCCCACTAGCGGGAGGGCCTTACAATGAGCAGTTCTTC

d_gene: .
abundance: many
j_gene: TRBJ2-1
v_gene: TRBV2
CDR3aa: CASSDWVPQYNEQFF
CDR3nt: TGTGCCAGCAGTGATTGGGTTCCACAGTACAATGAGCAGTTCTTC

d_gene: .
abundance: many
j_gene: TRBJ1-2
v_gene: TRBV2
CDR3aa: CASSAGTHTNYGYTF
CDR3nt: TGTGCCAGCAGTGCGGGGACACATACTAACTATGGCTACACCTTC

d_gene: .
abundance: many
j_gene: TRBJ1-1
v_gene: TRBV19
CDR3aa: CASSIYAGEGTEAFF
CDR3nt: TGTGCCAGTAGTATATACGCGGGCGAAGGGACTGAAGCTTTCTTT

d_gene: .
abundance: many
j_gene: TRBJ2-1
v_gene: TRBV6-6
CDR3aa: CASSYSLGGGMDEQFF
CDR3nt: TGTGCCAGCAGTTACTCACTCGGGGGCGGGATGGATGAGCAGTTCTTC

d_gene: .
abundance: .
j_gene: TRBJ1-3
v_gene: TRBV6-5
CDR3aa: CATGTGDSGNTIYF
CDR3nt: TGTGCCACCGGGACCGGCGACTCTGGAAACACCATATATTTT

d_gene: .
abundance: once
j_gene: TRBJ2-7
v_gene: TRBV3-1
CDR3aa: CASSQDLYGSYEQYF
CDR3nt: TGTGCCAGCAGCCAAGATCTATACGGCTCCTACGAGCAGTACTTC

d_gene: .
abundance: many
j_gene: TRBJ1-3
v_gene: TRBV30
CDR3aa: CAWSPTSGNTIYF
CDR3nt: TGTGCCTGGAGTCCGACCTCTGGAAACACCATATATTTT

d_gene: .
abundance: many
j_gene: TRBJ1-1
v_gene: TRBV20-1
CDR3aa: CSATKPTLNTEAFF
CDR3nt: TGCAGTGCCACCAAACCAACTCTGAACACTGAAGCTTTCTTT

d_gene: .
abundance: few
j_gene: TRBJ2-5
v_gene: TRBV2
CDR3aa: CASNFQYNQETQYF
CDR3nt: TGTGCCAGCAATTTTCAATATAACCAAGAGACCCAGTACTTC

d_gene: .
abundance: few
j_gene: TRBJ2-7
v_gene: TRBV12-2
CDR3aa: CASRLGGPRGTYEQYF
CDR3nt: TGTGCAAGTCGCTTAGGGGGACCCAGAGGGACCTACGAGCAGTACTTC

d_gene: .
abundance: many
j_gene: TRBJ1-1
v_gene: TRBV5-1
CDR3aa: CASSLFTGENTEAFF
CDR3nt: TGCGCCAGCAGCTTGTTTACAGGAGAGAACACTGAAGCTTTCTTT

d_gene: .
abundance: few
j_gene: TRBJ1-4
v_gene: TRBV12-3/TRBV12-4
CDR3aa: CASSPTPYEKLFF
CDR3nt: TGTGCCAGCAGTCCCACCCCGTATGAAAAACTGTTTTTT

d_gene: .
abundance: many
j_gene: TRBJ2-6
v_gene: TRBV30
CDR3aa: CAWNKGVYSRSSGANVLTF
CDR3nt: TGTGCCTGGAATAAGGGGGTCTATTCCAGGTCCTCTGGGGCCAACGTCCTGACTTTC

d_gene: TRBD1
abundance: .
j_gene: TRBJ1-5
v_gene: TRBV28
CDR3aa: CASSFTGVLGQPQHF
CDR3nt: TGTGCCAGCAGTTTCACAGGGGTATTGGGTCAGCCCCAGCATTTT

d_gene: .
abundance: many
j_gene: TRBJ2-3
v_gene: TRBV27
CDR3aa: CASSSAGSTDTQYF
CDR3nt: TGTGCCAGCAGTTCGGCAGGCAGCACAGATACGCAGTATTTT

d_gene: .
abundance: few
j_gene: TRBJ1-4
v_gene: TRBV7-2
CDR3aa: CASSSQRGGSSGLFF
CDR3nt: TGTGCCAGCAGCTCCCAACGGGGAGGGAGTAGTGGTCTGTTTTTT

d_gene: .
abundance: .
j_gene: TRBJ2-7
v_gene: TRBV14
CDR3aa: CASSQLSGPYEQYF
CDR3nt: TGTGCCAGCAGCCAACTTAGCGGCCCCTACGAGCAGTACTTC

d_gene: .
abundance: many
j_gene: TRBJ2-3
v_gene: TRBV11-2
CDR3aa: CASRPRGQTDTQYF
CDR3nt: TGTGCCAGCAGACCCCGGGGCCAAACAGATACGCAGTATTTT

d_gene: .
abundance: many
j_gene: TRBJ2-5
v_gene: TRBV29-1
CDR3aa: CSSQKNRDSAYF
CDR3nt: TGCAGCTCACAGAAAAACCGGGACTCGGCGTACTTC

d_gene: .
abundance: .
j_gene: TRBJ1-1
v_gene: TRBV10-3
CDR3aa: CAISEYREAFF
CDR3nt: TGTGCCATCAGTGAGTACAGAGAAGCTTTCTTT

d_gene: .
abundance: many
j_gene: TRBJ1-1
v_gene: TRBV12-5
CDR3aa: CASGWRDGNTEAFF
CDR3nt: TGTGCTAGTGGTTGGAGGGACGGGAACACTGAAGCTTTCTTT

d_gene: TRBD2
abundance: .
j_gene: TRBJ2-1
v_gene: TRBV12-3/TRBV12-4
CDR3aa: CASSFAGLATNEQFF
CDR3nt: TGTGCCAGCAGTTTTGCCGGACTAGCGACGAATGAGCAGTTCTTC

d_gene: .
abundance: few
j_gene: TRBJ1-2
v_gene: TRBV6-5
CDR3aa: CASSYSQQGYGYTF
CDR3nt: TGTGCCAGCAGTTACTCGCAACAGGGTTATGGCTACACCTTC

d_gene: TRBD2
abundance: .
j_gene: TRBJ2-1
v_gene: TRBV20-1
CDR3aa: CSATLTGTSGRGEQFF
CDR3nt: TGCAGTGCCACCTTGACCGGGACTAGCGGGAGGGGTGAGCAGTTCTTC

d_gene: .
abundance: .
j_gene: TRBJ1-1
v_gene: TRBV29-1
CDR3aa: CSVASLNTEAFF
CDR3nt: TGCAGCGTTGCAAGTCTGAACACTGAAGCTTTCTTT

d_gene: .
abundance: .
j_gene: TRBJ2-3
v_gene: TRBV20-1
CDR3aa: CSAVSNAQGTDTQYF
CDR3nt: TGCAGTGCTGTATCAAACGCACAGGGAACAGATACGCAGTATTTT

d_gene: TRBD1
abundance: many
j_gene: TRBJ2-7
v_gene: TRBV6-1
CDR3aa: CASSHRGDYEQYF
CDR3nt: TGTGCCAGCAGCCACAGGGGAGACTACGAGCAGTACTTC

d_gene: TRBD1
abundance: .
j_gene: TRBJ1-2
v_gene: TRBV12-3/TRBV12-4
CDR3aa: CASSSQGVYGYTF
CDR3nt: TGTGCCAGCAGTTCGCAGGGGGTCTATGGCTACACCTTC

d_gene: .
abundance: few
j_gene: TRBJ2-3
v_gene: TRBV12-3/TRBV12-4
CDR3aa: CASTPPGASDTQYF
CDR3nt: TGTGCCAGCACCCCGCCGGGAGCCTCAGATACGCAGTATTTT

d_gene: TRBD1
abundance: many
j_gene: TRBJ1-4
v_gene: TRBV4-1
CDR3aa: CASSQPDRAGEKLFF
CDR3nt: TGCGCCAGCAGCCAACCTGACAGGGCTGGAGAAAAACTGTTTTTT

d_gene: .
abundance: few
j_gene: TRBJ2-6
v_gene: TRBV28
CDR3aa: CASSNPGANVLTF
CDR3nt: TGTGCCAGCAGCAACCCTGGGGCCAACGTCCTGACTTTC

d_gene: TRBD2
abundance: many
j_gene: TRBJ2-1
v_gene: TRBV28
CDR3aa: CASSSGTRGDEQFF
CDR3nt: TGTGCCAGCAGTTCTGGGACTAGGGGCGATGAGCAGTTCTTC

d_gene: .
abundance: many
j_gene: TRBJ1-4
v_gene: TRBV4-3
CDR3aa: CASSQQYREVNEKLFF
CDR3nt: TGCGCCAGCAGCCAACAATACAGGGAGGTTAATGAAAAACTGTTTTTT

d_gene: TRBD2
abundance: .
j_gene: TRBJ2-7
v_gene: TRBV20-1
CDR3aa: CSAYSSGTYEQYF
CDR3nt: TGCAGTGCTTATTCTAGCGGAACCTACGAGCAGTACTTC

d_gene: TRBD2
abundance: .
j_gene: TRBJ2-4
v_gene: TRBV4-1
CDR3aa: CASSQDGLADLAKNIQYF
CDR3nt: TGCGCCAGCAGCCAAGATGGGCTAGCGGACTTAGCCAAAAACATTCAGTACTTC

d_gene: TRBD1
abundance: .
j_gene: TRBJ2-1
v_gene: TRBV5-1
CDR3aa: CASSLDRGHNEQFF
CDR3nt: TGCGCCAGCAGCTTGGACAGGGGGCACAATGAGCAGTTCTTC

d_gene: TRBD1
abundance: few
j_gene: TRBJ1-4
v_gene: TRBV3-1
CDR3aa: CASSQGAPGQGRGGEKLFF
CDR3nt: TGTGCCAGCAGCCAAGGCGCTCCGGGACAGGGTAGAGGTGGAGAAAAACTGTTTTTT

d_gene: .
abundance: few
j_gene: TRBJ1-5
v_gene: TRBV7-6
CDR3aa: CASSWGRDQPQHF
CDR3nt: TGTGCCAGCAGCTGGGGCAGGGATCAGCCCCAGCATTTT

d_gene: .
abundance: .
j_gene: TRBJ2-1
v_gene: TRBV29-1
CDR3aa: CSVSPRRTALDNEQFF
CDR3nt: TGCAGCGTCAGCCCCCGGAGGACAGCCCTCGACAATGAGCAGTTCTTC

d_gene: TRBD2
abundance: many
j_gene: TRBJ2-1
v_gene: TRBV7-9
CDR3aa: CASSLTRTSGSRDEQFF
CDR3nt: TGTGCCAGCAGCTTAACCCGAACTAGCGGGAGTCGGGATGAGCAGTTCTTC

d_gene: TRBD2
abundance: many
j_gene: TRBJ2-7
v_gene: TRBV9
CDR3aa: CASSEGLAEVGYEQYF
CDR3nt: TGTGCCAGCAGCGAGGGACTAGCGGAAGTGGGATACGAGCAGTACTTC

d_gene: TRBD2
abundance: many
j_gene: TRBJ2-1
v_gene: TRBV5-1
CDR3aa: CASSPGTSGLGNEQFF
CDR3nt: TGCGCCAGCAGCCCGGGGACTAGCGGACTGGGCAATGAGCAGTTCTTC

d_gene: TRBD1
abundance: many
j_gene: TRBJ1-2
v_gene: TRBV6-6
CDR3aa: CAGNRGYGYTF
CDR3nt: TGTGCCGGAAACAGGGGCTATGGCTACACCTTC

d_gene: .
abundance: many
j_gene: TRBJ1-2
v_gene: TRBV5-1
CDR3aa: CASSLEGSYLYGYTF
CDR3nt: TGCGCCAGCAGCTTGGAGGGCAGCTACCTCTATGGCTACACCTTC

d_gene: .
abundance: once
j_gene: TRBJ2-2
v_gene: TRBV18
CDR3aa: CASSPRGTGELFF
CDR3nt: TGTGCCAGCTCACCGAGGGGAACCGGGGAGCTGTTTTTT

d_gene: TRBD2
abundance: few
j_gene: TRBJ2-1
v_gene: TRBV20-1
CDR3aa: CSAPGLAGNEQFF
CDR3nt: TGCAGTGCCCCGGGACTAGCGGGTAATGAGCAGTTCTTC

d_gene: TRBD2
abundance: many
j_gene: TRBJ2-1
v_gene: TRBV20-1
CDR3aa: CSARAPPPGGRNEQFF
CDR3nt: TGCAGTGCTAGAGCCCCCCCTCCGGGAGGCCGCAATGAGCAGTTCTTC